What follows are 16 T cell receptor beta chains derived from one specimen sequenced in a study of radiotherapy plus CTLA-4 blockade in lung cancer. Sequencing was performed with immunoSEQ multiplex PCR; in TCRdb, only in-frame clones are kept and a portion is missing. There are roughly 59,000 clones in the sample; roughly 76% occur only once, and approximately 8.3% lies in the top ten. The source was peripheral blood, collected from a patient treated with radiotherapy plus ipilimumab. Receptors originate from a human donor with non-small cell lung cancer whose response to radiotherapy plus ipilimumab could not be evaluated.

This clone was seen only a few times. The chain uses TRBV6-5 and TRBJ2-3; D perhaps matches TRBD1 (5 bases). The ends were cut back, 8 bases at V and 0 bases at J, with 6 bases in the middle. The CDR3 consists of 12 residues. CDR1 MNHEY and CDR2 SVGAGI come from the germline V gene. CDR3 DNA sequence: TGTGCCAGCGGGGCTAGCACAGATACGCAGTATTTT. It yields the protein CASGASTDTQYF.

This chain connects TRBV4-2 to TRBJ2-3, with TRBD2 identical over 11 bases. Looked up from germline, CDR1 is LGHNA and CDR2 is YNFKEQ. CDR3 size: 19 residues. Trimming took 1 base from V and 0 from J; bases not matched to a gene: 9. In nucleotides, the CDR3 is TGTGCCAGCAGCCAAGGGAGGCTAGCGGGAGGATCTAGCACAGATACGCAGTATTTT. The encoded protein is CASSQGRLAGGSSTDTQYF.

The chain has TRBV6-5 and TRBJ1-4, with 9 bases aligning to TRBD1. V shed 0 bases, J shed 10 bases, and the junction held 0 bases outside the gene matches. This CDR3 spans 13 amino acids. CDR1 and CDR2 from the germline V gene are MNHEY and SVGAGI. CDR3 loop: CASSYSTGGKLFF. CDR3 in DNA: TGTGCCAGCAGTTACTCGACAGGGGGAAAACTGTTTTTT.

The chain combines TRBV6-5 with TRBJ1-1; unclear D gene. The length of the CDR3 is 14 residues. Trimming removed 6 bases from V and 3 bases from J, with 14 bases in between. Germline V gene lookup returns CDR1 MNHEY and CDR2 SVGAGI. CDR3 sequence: CASSYPVGYTEAFF. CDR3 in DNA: TGTGCCAGCAGCTACCCGGTCGGTTACACTGAAGCTTTCTTT.

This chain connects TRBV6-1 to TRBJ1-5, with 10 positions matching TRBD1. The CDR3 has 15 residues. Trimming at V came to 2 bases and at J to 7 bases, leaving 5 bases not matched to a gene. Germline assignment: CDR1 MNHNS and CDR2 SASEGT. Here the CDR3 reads CASSEYLGQGQPQHF. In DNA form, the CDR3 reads TGTGCCAGCAGTGAATATTTGGGACAGGGGCAGCCCCAGCATTTT.

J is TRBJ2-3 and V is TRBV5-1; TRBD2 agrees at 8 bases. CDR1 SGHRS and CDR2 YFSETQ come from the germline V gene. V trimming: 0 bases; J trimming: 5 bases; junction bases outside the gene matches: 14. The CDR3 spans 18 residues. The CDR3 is CASSLGTSGPGRRDTQYF. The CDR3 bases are TGCGCCAGCAGCTTGGGAACTAGCGGCCCTGGAAGGAGAGATACGCAGTATTTT.

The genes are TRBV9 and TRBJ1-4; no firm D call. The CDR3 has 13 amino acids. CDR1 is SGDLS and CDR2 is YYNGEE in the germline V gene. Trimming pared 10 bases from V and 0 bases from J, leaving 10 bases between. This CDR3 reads CASSRATNEKLFF. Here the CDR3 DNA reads TGTGCCTCCTCGCGAGCAACTAATGAAAAACTGTTTTTT.

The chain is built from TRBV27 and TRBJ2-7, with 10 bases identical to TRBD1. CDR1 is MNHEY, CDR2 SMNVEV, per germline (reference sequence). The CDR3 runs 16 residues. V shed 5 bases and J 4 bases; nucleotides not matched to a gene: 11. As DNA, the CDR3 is TGTGCCAGCAGTAGTCTATTAGGGGACAGGGGTTACGAGCAGTACTTC. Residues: CASSSLLGDRGYEQYF.

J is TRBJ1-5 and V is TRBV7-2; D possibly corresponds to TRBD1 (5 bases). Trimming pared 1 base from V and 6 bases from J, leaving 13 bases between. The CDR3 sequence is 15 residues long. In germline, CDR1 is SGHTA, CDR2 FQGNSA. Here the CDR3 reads CASSLGGGESQPQHF. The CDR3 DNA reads TGTGCCAGCAGCTTAGGGGGGGGAGAATCTCAGCCCCAGCATTTT.

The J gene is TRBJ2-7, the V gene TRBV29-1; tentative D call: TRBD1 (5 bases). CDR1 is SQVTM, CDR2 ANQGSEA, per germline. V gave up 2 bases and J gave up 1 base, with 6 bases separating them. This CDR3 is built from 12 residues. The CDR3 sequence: CSVEQGSYEQYF. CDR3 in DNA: TGCAGCGTTGAACAGGGATCCTACGAGCAGTACTTC.

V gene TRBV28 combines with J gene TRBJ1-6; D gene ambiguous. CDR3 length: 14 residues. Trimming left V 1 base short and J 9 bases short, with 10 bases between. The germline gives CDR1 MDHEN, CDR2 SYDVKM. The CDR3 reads CASSLSDDFSPLHF. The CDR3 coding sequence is TGTGCCAGCAGTTTATCGGATGACTTTTCACCCCTCCACTTT. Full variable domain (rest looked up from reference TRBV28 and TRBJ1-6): DVKVTQSSRYLVKRTGEKVFLECVQDMDHENMFWYRQDPGLGLRLIYFSYDVKMKEKGDIPEGYSVSREKKERFSLILESASTNQTSMYLCASSLSDDFSPLHFGNGTRLTVT.

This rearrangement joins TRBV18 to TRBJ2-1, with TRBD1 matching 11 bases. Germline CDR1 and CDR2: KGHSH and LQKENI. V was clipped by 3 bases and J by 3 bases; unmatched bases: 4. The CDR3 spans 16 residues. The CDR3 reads CASSPSGTGGYNEQFF. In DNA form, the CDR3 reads TGTGCCAGCTCACCCTCCGGGACAGGGGGCTACAATGAGCAGTTCTTC.

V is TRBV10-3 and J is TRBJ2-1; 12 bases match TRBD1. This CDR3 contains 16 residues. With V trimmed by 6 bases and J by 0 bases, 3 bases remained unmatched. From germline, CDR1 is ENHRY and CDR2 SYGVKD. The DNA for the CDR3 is TGTGCCATCAGGGGGACAGGGGGCTACTCCTACAATGAGCAGTTCTTC. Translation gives CAIRGTGGYSYNEQFF.

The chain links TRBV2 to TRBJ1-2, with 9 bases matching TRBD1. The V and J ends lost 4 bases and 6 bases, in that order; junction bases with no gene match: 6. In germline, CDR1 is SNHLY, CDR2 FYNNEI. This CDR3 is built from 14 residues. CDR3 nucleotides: TGTGCCAGCAGTGCCGGGACAGGGTTGAATGGCTACACCTTC. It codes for CASSAGTGLNGYTF.

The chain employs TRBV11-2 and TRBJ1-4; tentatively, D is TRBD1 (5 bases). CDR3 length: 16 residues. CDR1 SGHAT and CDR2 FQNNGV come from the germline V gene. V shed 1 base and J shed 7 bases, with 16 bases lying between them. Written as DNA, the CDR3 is TGTGCCAGCAGCTTAGTACCTCGGGGGATCAGTGAAAAACTGTTTTTT. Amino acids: CASSLVPRGISEKLFF.

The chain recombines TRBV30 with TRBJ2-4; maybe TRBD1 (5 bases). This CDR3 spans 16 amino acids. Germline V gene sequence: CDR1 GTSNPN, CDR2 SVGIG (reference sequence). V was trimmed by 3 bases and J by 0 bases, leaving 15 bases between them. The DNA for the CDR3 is TGTGCCTGGAGCAGGTGGGCAGGGTCAGCCAAAAACATTCAGTACTTC. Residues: CAWSRWAGSAKNIQYF.